These 27 T cell receptor beta chains share one sample of origin, sequenced in a study of T cell responses to AZD1222 COVID-19 vaccine. TCRdb's table, derived via immunoSEQ multiplex PCR, lists solely in-frame clones and lacks some. The sample carries 100,000 to 150,000 clones, roughly 90% recorded once. Sequencing used peripheral blood, obtained on day 0 of AZD1222 vaccination. These receptors all come from an adult in good health.

The chain is built from TRBV7-3 and TRBJ2-3, with 7 bases matching TRBD1. The ends lost 6 bases at V and 2 bases at J; junction bases unmatched: 8. The length of the CDR3 is 15 residues. The germline CDR1 and CDR2 sequences are SGHTA and FQGTGA. The CDR3 DNA reads as TGTGCCAGCAGTCCGGACAGGTACAACACAGATACGCAGTATTTT. Its protein product is CASSPDRYNTDTQYF.

V and J are TRBV19 and TRBJ2-7, with D perhaps TRBD2 (6 bases). Germline CDR1 LNHDA, CDR2 SQIVND (reference sequence). V lost 5 bases and J lost 6, with 11 bases in between. The CDR3 contains 12 residues. CDR3 sequence reads: CASSSIGGEQYF. For the CDR3, the DNA is TGTGCCAGTAGTTCGATCGGGGGCGAGCAGTACTTC.

The J gene is TRBJ1-2, the V gene TRBV28; TRBD1 aligns across 7 bases. V gave up 4 bases and J gave up 4 bases; unmatched junction bases: 6. CDR1 is MDHEN, CDR2 SYDVKM, per germline. The CDR3 length is 14 residues. CDR3 sequence: CASSSPRGIYGYTF. DNA for the CDR3: TGTGCCAGCAGTTCGCCCAGGGGGATCTATGGCTACACCTTC.

The gene calls are TRBV5-3 and TRBJ2-2; maybe TRBD1 (6 bases). TRBV5-3 has ORF status, its function being uncertain. The CDR3 has 15 amino acids. V lost 5 bases and J 3 bases, leaving 14 bases between the germline ends. The CDR3 DNA is TGTGCCAGAAGGCCACAGGGTTTAGACACCGGGGAGCTGTTTTTT. This gives the protein CARRPQGLDTGELFF.

The rearrangement links TRBV4-1 to TRBJ2-2; D is tentatively TRBD1 or TRBD2 (5 bases each). Trimming pared 2 bases from V and 6 bases from J, leaving 13 bases between. The CDR3 length is 15 residues. Germline V gives CDR1 MGHRA, CDR2 YSYEKL. The CDR3 nucleotides are TGCGCCAGCAGCCAATACCCCCGAGGGGCCGGGGAGCTGTTTTTT. Its translation is CASSQYPRGAGELFF.

This chain links TRBV7-2 with TRBJ2-2; 9 positions agree with TRBD2. Trimming removed 5 bases from V and 3 bases from J; junction bases left unmatched: 4. This CDR3 region has 15 residues. The germline V gene has CDR1 SGHTA and CDR2 FQGNSA. The CDR3 region is CASSAGLAYTGELFF. CDR3 in DNA: TGTGCCAGCAGCGCGGGACTAGCCTACACCGGGGAGCTGTTTTTT.

The chain links TRBV5-1 to TRBJ1-3; D possibly corresponds to TRBD1 (5 bases). CDR1 and CDR2 (germline): SGHRS, YFSETQ. Trimming shortened V by 2 bases and J by 0 bases, and 9 bases separated the two germline ends. The CDR3 runs 15 residues. The CDR3 protein is CASSFDSTSGNTIYF. Here the CDR3 DNA reads TGCGCCAGCAGCTTTGACAGCACCTCTGGAAACACCATATATTTT.

The chain combines TRBV6-1 with TRBJ1-5, with D possibly being TRBD1 (6 bases). Germline lookup yields CDR1 MNHNS and CDR2 SASEGT. The CDR3 contains 13 residues. V was trimmed by 3 bases and J by 5 bases, leaving 8 bases between them. The CDR3 DNA reads TGTGCCAGCAGTGATACAGGGCATCAGCCCCAGCATTTT. It encodes CASSDTGHQPQHF.

The chain couples TRBV5-4 to TRBJ2-2, with 7 bases lining up with TRBD2. Trimming removed 0 bases from V and 6 bases from J; junction bases left unmatched: 2. CDR3 length: 14 residues. The germline CDR1 and CDR2 sequences are SGHNT and YYREEE (reference sequence). The CDR3 protein is CASSLAREPGELFF. The CDR3 DNA follows: TGTGCCAGCAGCTTGGCGCGGGAGCCCGGGGAGCTGTTTTTT.

The rearrangement joins TRBV2 to TRBJ2-3; 7 bases fit TRBD2. Germline trimming cut 10 bases from V and 3 bases from J; bases unmatched to any gene: 10. CDR3 size: 14 residues. Germline-derived CDR1 and CDR2 are SNHLY and FYNNEI. The CDR3 DNA follows: TGTGCCACCTCCAGCGGGATAACGACAGATACGCAGTATTTT. Translating gives CATSSGITTDTQYF. Combining the CDR3 with reference TRBV2 and TRBJ2-3 gives the whole variable domain EPEVTQTPSHQVTQMGQEVILRCVPISNHLYFYWYRQILGQKVEFLVSFYNNEISEKSEIFDDQFSVERPDGSNFTLKIRSTKLEDSAMYFCATSSGITTDTQYFGPGTRLTVL.

The chain carries TRBV2 and TRBJ2-7; 10 bases are a match to TRBD1. The CDR3 runs 12 residues. CDR1 SNHLY and CDR2 FYNNEI come from the germline V gene. The ends lost 7 bases at V and 4 bases at J; junction bases unmatched: 1. The chain's CDR3 is CASKDRGYEQYF. Written as DNA, the CDR3 is TGTGCCAGCAAGGACAGGGGGTACGAGCAGTACTTC.

This chain links TRBV24-1 with TRBJ1-1, with TRBD1 as a possible D gene (6 bases). CDR1 KGHDR and CDR2 SFDVKD come from the germline V gene. The length of the CDR3 is 12 residues. The V gene lost 10 bases and the J gene lost 7 bases, with 15 bases spanning the gap. The CDR3 DNA is TGTGCCACGTGGGGGGCCCCAGGTGAAGCTTTCTTT. Encoded protein: CATWGAPGEAFF.

The gene calls are TRBV4-2 and TRBJ2-7, with D possibly TRBD1 on 6 matching bases. CDR3 length: 13 amino acids. Trimming removed 3 bases at V and 2 bases at J, with 8 bases between. From germline, CDR1 is LGHNA and CDR2 YNFKEQ. DNA for the CDR3: TGTGCCAGCAGCCAGGGGACAACCTACGAGCAGTACTTC. As protein: CASSQGTTYEQYF.

This chain connects TRBV15 to TRBJ2-2, with D possibly TRBD1 on 6 matching bases. The CDR3 runs 16 residues. The V and J ends lost 1 base and 1 base respectively, with 10 bases between them. CDR1 is LNHNV and CDR2 is YYDKDF in the germline V gene (reference sequence). The CDR3 loop is CATSRGGQQNTGELFF. The CDR3, as DNA: TGTGCCACCAGCAGAGGGGGGCAGCAGAACACCGGGGAGCTGTTTTTT.

This chain links TRBV27 with TRBJ2-5; 9 positions match TRBD1. After removal of 8 bases from V and 1 base from J, the junction contained 8 bases not matched to a gene. The V gene's germline CDR1 is MNHEY and CDR2 SMNVEV (reference sequence). The CDR3 has 15 residues. CDR3 region: CASCPDRGCQETQYF. Here the CDR3 DNA reads TGTGCCAGCTGCCCGGACAGGGGATGCCAAGAGACCCAGTACTTC.

The V gene is TRBV5-1, the J gene TRBJ2-2, with D tentatively TRBD1 (6 bases). Trimming stripped 6 bases from V and 2 bases from J, with 23 bases between. The germline CDR1 and CDR2 sequences are SGHRS and YFSETQ. The CDR3 consists of 18 residues. The CDR3 bases are TGCGCCAGCACCCCTGGGGGCGAGACCCAGGATAACACCGGGGAGCTGTTTTTT. Amino acids: CASTPGGETQDNTGELFF. The whole variable domain, remainder taken from reference TRBV5-1 and TRBJ2-2, is KAGVTQTPRYLIKTRGQQVTLSCSPISGHRSVSWYQQTPGQGLQFLFEYFSETQRNKGNFPGRFSGRQFSNSRSEMNVSTLELGDSALYLCASTPGGETQDNTGELFFGEGSRLTVL.

The chain joins TRBV5-1 to TRBJ1-1; 7 bases agree with TRBD1. The CDR3 loop spans 14 amino acids. With 4 bases clipped from V and 0 bases from J, the junction kept 3 bases outside the gene matches. Germline V CDR1 and CDR2: SGHRS, YFSETQ. The CDR3 reads CASSQGDMNTEAFF. The CDR3 region has the DNA TGCGCCAGCAGCCAGGGGGACATGAACACTGAAGCTTTCTTT.

The V call is TRBV20-1, the J call TRBJ1-5, with D uncertain. Germline lookup yields CDR1 DFQATT and CDR2 SNEGSKA (reference sequence). This CDR3 contains 12 residues. Trimming left V 3 bases short and J 4 bases short, with 7 bases between. The CDR3 DNA reads TGCAGTGCTAGTGAAAGTAATCAGCCCCAGCATTTT. This encodes CSASESNQPQHF.

Here the CDR3 DNA reads TGTGCCAGCAGCCCATCGGTTAGGGGAGGGTTTTACAATGAGCAGTTCTTC. Protein product: CASSPSVRGGFYNEQFF. The chain recombines TRBV7-9 with TRBJ2-1, with 7 positions matching TRBD2. This CDR3 is built from 17 residues. CDR1 and CDR2 from the germline V gene are SEHNR and FQNEAQ (reference sequence). V lost 5 bases and J lost 4; bases outside the gene matches: 14.

This sequence joins TRBV7-2 and TRBJ2-1; 11 nucleotides agree with TRBD2. The CDR3 covers 14 residues. Germline CDR1 and CDR2: SGHTA and FQGNSA. V lost 5 bases and J lost 6; bases outside the gene matches: 3. CDR3 nucleotide sequence: TGTGCCAGCAGCAAACTAGCGGGAGTCAATGAGCAGTTCTTC. This codes for CASSKLAGVNEQFF.

This clone was counted a single time. The CDR3 DNA is TGTGCCAGCACCTACCATGGGGATGAGCAGTTCTTC. Encoded protein: CASTYHGDEQFF. The chain uses TRBV9 and TRBJ2-1; the D is unclear. Germline V lookup: CDR1 SGDLS, CDR2 YYNGEE. This CDR3 has 12 residues. With 6 bases removed from V and 8 bases from J, the gap between germline ends came to 12 bases.

This sequence joins TRBV27 and TRBJ1-1; a possible D gene is TRBD1 (6 bases). The CDR3 is 19 residues long. V was pared by 8 bases and J by 0 bases, with 28 bases between. CDR1 is MNHEY, CDR2 SMNVEV, per germline (reference sequence). CDR3 protein: CASGPAYQGRRSMNTEAFF. CDR3 sequence (DNA): TGTGCCAGCGGACCCGCCTACCAGGGGAGGCGATCCATGAACACTGAAGCTTTCTTT.

J is TRBJ2-3 and V is TRBV18; 9 positions match TRBD2. CDR3 size: 17 residues. Germline loops: CDR1 KGHSH, CDR2 LQKENI. Trimming cost V 1 base and J 3 bases; bases outside gene matches: 8. Here the CDR3 reads CASSPLAGVFGTDTQYF. The CDR3, as DNA: TGTGCCAGCTCACCACTAGCGGGAGTTTTCGGGACAGATACGCAGTATTTT.

The V gene is TRBV6-2 or TRBV6-3, the J gene TRBJ1-2; 7 positions agree with TRBD1. V was pared by 4 bases and J by 7 bases, with 9 bases of the junction left unmatched. The CDR3 is made up of 14 amino acids. Germline lookup yields CDR1 MNHEY and CDR2 SVGEGT. This CDR3 is CASSSQTGTFGYTF. CDR3 DNA: TGTGCCAGCAGTTCTCAGACAGGGACCTTTGGCTACACCTTC.

This chain links TRBV4-1 with TRBJ2-7; TRBD2 agrees at 8 bases. Germline-derived CDR1 and CDR2 are MGHRA and YSYEKL. The CDR3 length is 18 residues. With V trimmed by 4 bases and J by 0 bases, 14 bases remained unmatched. CDR3 amino acids: CASSPLGGGGTPSYEQYF. DNA of the CDR3: TGCGCCAGCAGCCCACTTGGGGGCGGGGGGACCCCCTCCTACGAGCAGTACTTC.

The chain joins TRBV4-3 to TRBJ2-1, with TRBD2 matching 8 bases. Trimming cost V 6 bases and J 4 bases; bases outside gene matches: 11. Germline-derived CDR1 and CDR2 are LGHNA and YSLEER. The CDR3 covers 16 residues. DNA for the CDR3: TGCGCCAGCAGGGCGTTCGGTAGCGGGAATTACAATGAGCAGTTCTTC. This codes for CASRAFGSGNYNEQFF.

This CDR3 is CASILGREDNEQFF. DNA of the CDR3: TGCGCCAGCATTCTTGGCAGGGAGGACAATGAGCAGTTCTTC. The chain carries TRBV23-1 and TRBJ2-1; a possible D gene is TRBD2 (6 bases). TRBV23-1 is assigned to the ORF class and has an uncertain function. The CDR3 spans 14 residues. With 7 bases removed from V and 5 bases from J, the gap between germline ends came to 15 bases.